The 32 T cell receptor beta chains below come from one sample, sequenced in a study of early T cells in non-severe SARS-CoV-2 infection. MiXCR, run by TCRdb on the 5' RACE reads, gives a single entry per CDR3 protein. The top ten clones hold over 10% of a sample with 50,000 to 80,000 distinct CDR3 sequences, approximately 9.2% of them seen once. The input for sequencing was whole blood, taken at baseline. All receptors come from an adult who was a healthcare worker with PCR-confirmed SARS-CoV-2 infection or an uninfected control (not recorded which).

This clonotype was observed a few times. The chain has TRBV18 and TRBJ2-1; D is ambiguous. V lost 1 base to trimming and J lost 7 bases, with 8 bases between them. Germline V gene data show CDR1 as KGHSH and CDR2 as LQKENI. CDR3 length: 13 residues. CDR3 protein: CASSPLTNNEQFF. CDR3 nucleotide sequence: TGTGCCAGCTCACCACTAACTAATAATGAGCAGTTCTTC.

This clonotype was seen ten or more times. The chain recombines TRBV9 with TRBJ1-2, with unresolved D. V was clipped by 0 bases and J by 6 bases, with 12 bases between them. Germline CDR1 is SGDLS and CDR2 is YYNGEE. This CDR3 region has 14 residues. The CDR3 sequence is CASSVGGGPHGYTF. The CDR3 nucleotides are TGTGCCAGCAGCGTAGGGGGAGGCCCTCATGGCTACACCTTC.

The genes are TRBV6-1 and TRBJ1-1; weak D call: TRBD1 (6 bases). Germline values: CDR1 MNHNS, CDR2 SASEGT. V lost 6 bases and J lost 3, with 11 bases in between. The CDR3 is 13 residues long. This CDR3 reads CASRQGKDTEAFF. For the CDR3, the DNA is TGTGCCAGCAGACAGGGAAAGGACACTGAAGCTTTCTTT.

The rearrangement links TRBV6-5 to TRBJ2-7; a possible D gene is TRBD1 (5 bases). Per germline, CDR1 MNHEY and CDR2 SVGAGI. This CDR3 spans 14 amino acids. V lost 5 bases and J 3 bases, leaving 14 bases between the germline ends. CDR3 nucleotide sequence: TGTGCCAGCAGTCCGACAGATACCCTCTACGAGCAGTACTTC. Encoded protein: CASSPTDTLYEQYF.

The rearrangement uses TRBV6-2 or TRBV6-3 and TRBJ2-3, with D perhaps TRBD2 (6 bases). The CDR3 covers 15 residues. From germline, CDR1 is MNHEY and CDR2 SVGEGT. The V end was cut by 2 bases, the J end by 1 base, with 10 bases between. The CDR3 is CASSYRLGGTDTQYF. The CDR3 DNA reads TGTGCCAGCAGTTACCGACTAGGGGGCACAGATACGCAGTATTTT.

This clonotype appeared a few times. The chain carries TRBV3-1 and TRBJ2-1, with 9 positions matching TRBD2. V was pared by 0 bases and J by 7 bases, with 4 bases of the junction left unmatched. There are 15 residues in the CDR3. Germline values: CDR1 LGHDT, CDR2 YNNKEL (reference sequence). The DNA for the CDR3 is TGTGCCAGCAGCCAAGAGGCTAGCGGGGTAAATGAGCAGTTCTTC. Residues: CASSQEASGVNEQFF.

The table lists this clonotype with many counts. The chain links TRBV20-1 to TRBJ1-1; maybe TRBD1 (5 bases). The germline V and J ends were trimmed by 6 bases and 0 bases, with 17 bases remaining between them. Looked up from germline, CDR1 is DFQATT and CDR2 is SNEGSKA (reference sequence). The CDR3 loop spans 15 amino acids. As DNA, the CDR3 is TGCAGTGCCAGGCGAAGACAGTTCATGAACACTGAAGCTTTCTTT. This codes for CSARRRQFMNTEAFF.

J is TRBJ2-2 and V is TRBV3-1; 10 bases are shared with TRBD2. V lost 5 bases, J lost 5 bases, and 5 bases stayed unmatched. The CDR3 spans 15 residues. Germline CDR1 LGHDT, CDR2 YNNKEL (reference sequence). The CDR3, as DNA: TGTGCCAGCAGCTCTCGGACTAGCGGAACCGGGGAGCTGTTTTTT. Translation gives CASSSRTSGTGELFF.

V and J are TRBV7-2 and TRBJ2-2, with D uncertain. V gave up 3 bases and J gave up 0 bases, with 11 bases separating them. The CDR3 extends over 16 amino acids. Germline V gives CDR1 SGHTA, CDR2 FQGNSA. CDR3 in amino acids: CASSLQAPTNTGELFF. The CDR3 DNA is TGTGCCAGCAGCTTGCAGGCCCCTACGAACACCGGGGAGCTGTTTTTT.

There are a few counts of this clonotype. The chain is built from TRBV7-2 and TRBJ1-1; TRBD1 aligns across 8 bases. Germline lookup yields CDR1 SGHTA and CDR2 FQGNSA. This CDR3 region has 15 residues. Trimming cost V 4 bases and J 6 bases; bases outside gene matches: 10. Here the CDR3 DNA reads TGTGCCAGCAGCTGGAAAGGACAGGGCCCGTCTGAAGCTTTCTTT. This codes for CASSWKGQGPSEAFF.

The rearrangement joins TRBV12-3 or TRBV12-4 to TRBJ1-2, with 8 positions matching TRBD1. Trimming removed 5 bases from V and 4 bases from J; junction bases left unmatched: 12. The CDR3 runs to 16 residues. The CDR3 DNA reads TGTGCCAGCAGTCCCGGACAGGGAATGTTTCTCTATGGCTACACCTTC. It is translated as CASSPGQGMFLYGYTF.

This clonotype was seen ten or more times. The chain recombines TRBV11-2 with TRBJ2-3; a possible D gene is TRBD1 (6 bases). Germline loops: CDR1 SGHAT, CDR2 FQNNGV. Trimming removed 5 bases at V and 2 bases at J, with 14 bases between. This CDR3 comprises 15 residues. In nucleotides, the CDR3 is TGTGCCAGCAGCCCAGAATGGACAGACACAGATACGCAGTATTTT. Encoded protein: CASSPEWTDTDTQYF.

The rearrangement uses TRBV2 and TRBJ2-7; the match to TRBD1 covers 7 bases. The V gene's germline CDR1 is SNHLY and CDR2 FYNNEI. The CDR3 totals 15 residues. The ends lost 2 bases at V and 0 bases at J; junction bases unmatched: 4. The CDR3 nucleotides read TGTGCCAGCAGTGAAAGGACAGGCAGCTCCTACGAGCAGTACTTC. Translation gives CASSERTGSSYEQYF.

This clonotype was counted many times. V and J are TRBV7-9 and TRBJ2-1; 7 nucleotides align to TRBD2. This CDR3 has 16 residues. Looked up from germline, CDR1 is SEHNR and CDR2 is FQNEAQ (reference sequence). The junction had 8 bases not matched to a gene; V was cut back by 4 bases and J by 2 bases. The CDR3 nucleotides are TGTGCCAGCAGCTCCTACCAACGGGAGGCCTACAATGAGCAGTTCTTC. Its translation is CASSSYQREAYNEQFF.

This clonotype was counted many times. The gene calls are TRBV12-3 or TRBV12-4 and TRBJ1-5; 7 bases align to TRBD1. The CDR3 has 13 amino acids. V was clipped by 5 bases and J by 6 bases; unmatched bases: 4. The CDR3 loop is CASSQGESQPQHF. CDR3 DNA sequence: TGTGCCAGCAGTCAGGGGGAATCTCAGCCCCAGCATTTT.

This clonotype has more than one count but fewer than ten. This chain uses TRBV20-1 with TRBJ2-3; D is perhaps TRBD2 (6 bases). Germline loops: CDR1 DFQATT, CDR2 SNEGSKA (reference sequence). Trimming pared 6 bases from V and 2 bases from J, leaving 18 bases between. CDR3 length: 15 amino acids. CDR3 DNA: TGCAGTGCCCCAGCTGGTGCGGGATTCACAGATACGCAGTATTTT. Translation: CSAPAGAGFTDTQYF.

This clonotype was seen ten or more times. CDR3 sequence (DNA): TGCAGTGCCCCAGACAGGGGGCGCGGATTGACAGATACGCAGTATTTT. It yields the protein CSAPDRGRGLTDTQYF. This sequence joins TRBV20-1 and TRBJ2-3; TRBD1 aligns across 10 bases. V lost 6 bases, J lost 3 bases, and 12 bases stayed unmatched. Looked up from germline, CDR1 is DFQATT and CDR2 is SNEGSKA (reference sequence). This CDR3 region has 16 residues.

The count of this clonotype is one. No conserved phenylalanine or tryptophan ends this CDR3, so it is likely a read error. CDR3 amino acids: CASSLGGGSSIRGEQYS. The CDR3 DNA is TGTGCCAGCAGCTTAGGAGGCGGGTCGTCAATCCGAGGGGAGCAGTACTCC. V is TRBV7-9 and J is TRBJ2-7; a weak D match, TRBD2 (5 bases). Germline V CDR1 and CDR2: SEHNR, FQNEAQ (reference sequence). The V end lost 1 base, the J end lost 7 bases, and 23 bases lay between the germline ends. This CDR3 comprises 17 residues.

This chain connects TRBV6-5 to TRBJ1-1; possibly TRBD1 for D (5 bases). Germline loops: CDR1 MNHEY, CDR2 SVGAGI. The CDR3 is 15 residues long. V lost 6 bases to trimming and J lost 4 bases, with 18 bases between them. The CDR3 spells CASSNLGGTGTEAFF. The CDR3 bases are TGTGCCAGCAGCAACTTGGGGGGGACGGGCACTGAAGCTTTCTTT.

This clonotype was found many times. This rearrangement joins TRBV12-3 or TRBV12-4 to TRBJ2-2; D is unresolved. This CDR3 spans 15 amino acids. Trimming took off 1 base at V and 3 bases at J, with 9 bases between the two ends. DNA for the CDR3: TGTGCCAGCAGTTTAGGTATAACCCACACCGGGGAGCTGTTTTTT. It is translated as CASSLGITHTGELFF.

The chain joins TRBV20-1 to TRBJ1-2, with D hard to call. V dropped 3 bases and J dropped 3 bases, with 8 bases sitting between them. This CDR3 has 12 amino acids. Germline V CDR1 and CDR2: DFQATT, SNEGSKA (reference sequence). DNA for the CDR3: TGCAGTGCTAGGAACAACTACTATGGCTACACCTTC. Translation: CSARNNYYGYTF.

The chain employs TRBV25-1 and TRBJ1-3; the D is unclear. The germline V gene encodes CDR1 MGHDK and CDR2 SYGVNS. Trimming removed 4 bases at V and 7 bases at J, with 11 bases between. This CDR3 contains 13 residues. CDR3 DNA: TGTGCCAGCAGTGTGGGCGGGCGGAACACCATATATTTT. This sequence encodes CASSVGGRNTIYF.

This clonotype was observed a handful of times. The rearrangement joins TRBV3-1 to TRBJ1-1, with no clear D. V was clipped by 0 bases and J by 2 bases, with 7 bases between them. CDR3 size: 14 residues. Germline V gene data show CDR1 as LGHDT and CDR2 as YNNKEL (reference sequence). The CDR3 region is CASSQDWENTEAFF. The CDR3 DNA sequence: TGTGCCAGCAGCCAAGATTGGGAAAACACTGAAGCTTTCTTT.

This clonotype was counted at least ten times. V and J are TRBV7-3 and TRBJ2-7; D call uncertain. V was cut by 1 base and J by 1 base, with 5 bases left in between. The CDR3 covers 13 residues. Germline CDR1 reads SGHTA; CDR2 reads FQGTGA. The CDR3 DNA reads TGTGCCAGCAGCTTAAGTCCTTCCTACGAGCAGTACTTC. Translated: CASSLSPSYEQYF.

The chain carries TRBV9 and TRBJ2-7, with unresolved D. Trimming removed 0 bases from V and 0 bases from J, with 13 bases in between. Germline CDR1 SGDLS, CDR2 YYNGEE. The CDR3 has 16 amino acids. DNA of the CDR3: TGTGCCAGCAGCGTAGACCAGGTGTCTAACTCCTACGAGCAGTACTTC. It specifies CASSVDQVSNSYEQYF.

This clonotype was recorded a few times. The V and J genes are TRBV13 and TRBJ1-5; the match to TRBD1 covers 10 bases. CDR3 length equals 15 residues. V was pared by 5 bases and J by 4 bases, with 5 bases of the junction left unmatched. The germline V gene has CDR1 PRHDT and CDR2 FYEKMQ (reference sequence). The CDR3 loop reads CASSLRTGGNQPQHF. For the CDR3, the DNA is TGTGCCAGCAGCCTAAGGACAGGGGGTAATCAGCCCCAGCATTTT.

In nucleotides, the CDR3 is TGCAGTGCCCAGAAGGTGGGGGGCAGAGAGACCCAGTACTTC. Its protein is CSAQKVGGRETQYF. The V and J genes are TRBV20-1 and TRBJ2-5; perhaps D is TRBD1 or TRBD2 (6 bases each). The CDR3 contains 14 residues. Germline V lookup: CDR1 DFQATT, CDR2 SNEGSKA (reference sequence). V was shortened by 6 bases and J by 4 bases, with 18 bases between the two germline ends.

The table lists this clonotype with many counts. CDR3 coding DNA: TGTGCCAGCAGCTTTATATCGGAGAACTATGGCTACACCTTC. Residues: CASSFISENYGYTF. The chain carries TRBV5-4 and TRBJ1-2; no reliable D call. The V end was cut by 2 bases, the J end by 2 bases, with 10 bases between. Looked up from germline, CDR1 is SGHNT and CDR2 is YYREEE (reference sequence). This CDR3 has 14 residues.

The sample holds many counts of this clonotype. This sequence joins TRBV18 and TRBJ1-1; D is uncertain. The V and J ends lost 6 bases and 6 bases respectively, with 14 bases between them. CDR3 length: 13 residues. Germline V CDR1 and CDR2: KGHSH, LQKENI. CDR3 nucleotide sequence: TGTGCCAGCTCCGCTATCATCAGTGCTGAAGCTTTCTTT. Residues: CASSAIISAEAFF.

This clonotype was seen repeatedly, ten times or more. The CDR3 DNA follows: TGCAGTGCTAGAGGGTTGACAGGGACGGAGAACTATGGCTACACCTTC. Residues: CSARGLTGTENYGYTF. The V and J genes are TRBV20-1 and TRBJ1-2; 7 positions match TRBD1. The germline V gene encodes CDR1 DFQATT and CDR2 SNEGSKA (reference sequence). The CDR3 loop spans 16 amino acids. The trim removed 1 base at V and 2 bases at J, leaving 10 bases unmatched.

The chain joins TRBV7-2 to TRBJ2-5; 7 positions agree with TRBD2. The CDR3 spans 16 residues. Germline lookup yields CDR1 SGHTA and CDR2 FQGNSA. V was pared by 5 bases and J by 4 bases, with 13 bases of the junction left unmatched. The chain's CDR3 is CASSQRGFGGRETQYF. The CDR3 nucleotides are TGTGCCAGCAGCCAGCGGGGCTTCGGCGGTCGAGAGACCCAGTACTTC.

The table lists this clonotype with many counts. V gene TRBV2 combines with J gene TRBJ2-1; TRBD1 is a possible D gene (5 bases). The CDR3 sequence is 14 residues long. Germline CDR1 reads SNHLY; CDR2 reads FYNNEI. Trimming pared 4 bases from V and 7 bases from J, leaving 14 bases between. This chain's CDR3 is CASSGQGIPNEQFF. The CDR3 DNA is TGTGCCAGCAGTGGGCAGGGAATTCCTAATGAGCAGTTCTTC.